This entry lists 17 T cell receptor beta chains sequenced from one sample in a study of CD8+ T cells in alopecia areata (dated by TCRdb to the late 2010s). Cells from mouse cutaneous lymph nodes were pooled, stained for CD4, CD8alpha, NKG2D, NKG2ACE and other markers, and then sorted on a BD Influx. Libraries were prepared through the immunoSEQ multiplex PCR assay. To provide template for TCR sequencing, every sample had RNA extracted and reverse transcribed into cDNA. What TCRdb holds here is the immuneACCESS table cut down to in-frame rearrangements. Part of the clones is not present; checked against another copy, under half of the missing clones reflect an unresolved V gene, and the others are unexplained. The sample has 270,000 or so clones on record, with no singletons. The leading ten clones occupy roughly 1.2% of the sample. The sample consisted of CD4+ T cells sorted from a lymph node. These receptors came from a C3H/HeJ mouse with alopecia areata. The MHC haplotype of this strain is H2-k.

Only a few counts were recorded for this clone. Gene names are the mouse ones. Read sequence stops 4 residues before the CDR3 end, and the germline J gene provides the missing end. The rearrangement uses TRBV5 and TRBJ1-2; D not resolved. The CDR3 has 14 amino acids. Trimming stripped 0 bases from V and 2 bases from J, with 7 bases between. The germline CDR1 and CDR2 sequences are LGHNA and YNLKQL (reference sequence). CDR3 sequence: CASSQETPNSDYTF. The DNA read from the CDR3 is TGTGCCAGCAGCCAAGAGACACCCAACTCC.

Concerning this clone: Here the gene names and germline are mouse. The CDR3 extends 4 residues past the end of the read, so its final part is completed from the germline J gene. The rearrangement uses TRBV13-2 and TRBJ2-1; D not certain. This CDR3 is built from 14 residues. The V gene's germline CDR1 is NNHNN and CDR2 SYGAGS (reference sequence). The germline V and J ends were trimmed by 1 base and 3 bases, with 8 bases remaining between them. CDR3 sequence reads: CASGDTRFYAEQFF. Incomplete CDR3 DNA: TGTGCCAGCGGTGATACACGATTCTATGCT.

As to this clone: Genes and germline are mouse. The missing CDR3 end, 4 residues past where the read stops, is filled in from the germline J gene. The V and J genes are TRBV5 and TRBJ2-3; 8 bases fit TRBD1. The CDR3 has 16 amino acids. Germline values: CDR1 LGHNA, CDR2 YNLKQL (reference sequence). Germline trimming cut 4 bases from V and 1 base from J; bases unmatched to any gene: 7. The CDR3 is CASSPRTGRGAETLYF. CDR3 DNA (partial): TGTGCCAGCAGCCCAAGGACAGGGAGGGGTGCAGAA.

This clone was detected a few times. The gene names given are mouse names. The read comes to an end 4 residues before the CDR3 does, leaving the germline J gene to fill in the end. This chain uses TRBV1 with TRBJ2-5; 8 positions match TRBD1. With V trimmed by 1 base and J by 0 bases, 6 bases remained unmatched. Per the germline V gene, CDR1 is NSQYPW and CDR2 is LRSPGD (reference sequence). The CDR3 is 17 residues long. The sequenced part of the CDR3 DNA is TGCACCTGCAGTGCAGGCCACAGGGGGTTTAACCAAGAC. It specifies CTCSAGHRGFNQD. In full, the CDR3 is CTCSAGHRGFNQDTQYF.

Concerning this clone itself: Any gene name here is a mouse gene name. With the read ending 4 residues before the CDR3 end, the germline J gene is used to fill in that end. V and J are TRBV14 and TRBJ2-3; TRBD1 is a possible D gene (5 bases). V lost 5 bases to trimming and J lost 0 bases, with 13 bases between them. The CDR3 has 15 residues. Germline V lookup: CDR1 SGHDT, CDR2 FRDEAV. The sequenced CDR3 bases are TGTGCCAGCAGCACGACAGCCTCTAGTGCAGAA. Its translation is CASSTTASSAE. The whole CDR3 is CASSTTASSAETLYF.

This clone was seen only a few times. The genes and germline here are from mouse. The read finishes 4 residues shy of the CDR3 end, and the germline J gene is used to complete it. The chain joins TRBV19 to TRBJ2-1, with 8 bases matching TRBD1. Germline-derived CDR1 and CDR2 are FNHDT and SITEND (reference sequence). The CDR3 consists of 15 residues. With 4 bases clipped from V and 0 bases from J, the junction kept 3 bases outside the gene matches. The CDR3 spells CASSDRGLNYAEQFF. Partial CDR3 DNA: TGTGCCAGCAGTGACAGGGGACTTAACTATGCT. The whole variable domain, remainder taken from reference TRBV19 and TRBJ2-1, is GGIITQTPKFLIGQEGQKLTLKCQQNFNHDTMYWYRQDSGKGLRLIYYSITENDLQKGDLSEGYDASREKKSSFSLTVTSAQKNEMAVFLCASSDRGLNYAEQFFGPGTRLTVL.

This clone was picked up a small number of times. Any gene name here is a mouse gene name. The missing CDR3 end, 4 residues past where the read stops, is filled in from the germline J gene. The chain links TRBV13-1 to TRBJ2-1, with 7 bases lining up with TRBD2. The CDR3 spans 16 residues. Trimming took 2 bases from V and 0 from J; bases not matched to a gene: 5. Germline lookup yields CDR1 NSHNY and CDR2 SYGAGN. CDR3 sequence: CASSEDPGGNYAEQFF. The CDR3 DNA, read in part, is TGTGCCAGCAGTGAGGACCCTGGGGGTAACTATGCT.

Points on this clone: These gene names are mouse names. The CDR3 end lies 4 residues beyond the end of the read and is filled in from the germline J gene. The chain combines TRBV29 with TRBJ2-5; 8 bases agree with TRBD1. The CDR3 consists of 14 residues. CDR1 is MSHET and CDR2 is SYDVDS in the germline V gene. V was pared by 3 bases and J by 2 bases, with 1 base of the junction left unmatched. CDR3 bases read: TGTGCTAGCAGTTTCACAGGGGGCCAAGAC. It encodes CASSFTGGQD. In full, the CDR3 reads CASSFTGGQDTQYF. Full variable domain (outside the CDR3, taken from reference TRBV29 and TRBJ2-5): DMKVTQMPRYLIKRMGENVLLECGQDMSHETMYWYRQDPGLGLQLIYISYDVDSNSEGDIPKGYRVSRKKREHFSLILDSAKTNQTSVYFCASSFTGGQDTQYFGPGTRLLVL.

This clone appeared a few times. The genes and germline here are from mouse. The read stops 3 residues short of the end of the CDR3; the missing end is completed from the germline J gene. The genes are TRBV13-1 and TRBJ1-6; TRBD1 might be the D (6 bases). TRBJ1-6 is placed among ORFs of uncertain function. The CDR3 runs to 14 residues. The V gene lost 4 bases and the J gene lost 5 bases, with 10 bases spanning the gap. Germline lookup yields CDR1 NSHNY and CDR2 SYGAGN. Partial CDR3 DNA: TGTGCCAGCAGTTGGACAGCCAATAATTCGCCC. The encoded protein is CASSWTANNSP. Given in full, the CDR3 is CASSWTANNSPLYF.

This clone was recorded a few times. Gene names and germline match the mouse. The read terminates 4 residues ahead of where the CDR3 ends, so the germline J gene completes it. The sample holds other DNA sequences that translate to the same CDR3. V is TRBV13-2 and J is TRBJ2-2; 12 nucleotides line up with TRBD1. Germline CDR1 and CDR2: NNHNN and SYGAGS (reference sequence). The CDR3 has 16 residues. Trimming cost V 0 bases and J 6 bases; bases outside gene matches: 3. The part of the CDR3 DNA that was read is TGTGCCAGCGGTGATGCCGGGACAGGGGGCCCCGGG. Protein sequence: CASGDAGTGGPG. The whole CDR3 is CASGDAGTGGPGQLYF.

As concerns this clone: Here the gene names and germline are mouse. The read comes to an end 4 residues before the CDR3 does, leaving the germline J gene to fill in the end. The chain is built from TRBV2 and TRBJ2-4, with 8 nucleotides matching TRBD2. CDR3 length: 16 amino acids. The germline V gene has CDR1 LGHNA and CDR2 YSYQKL. Incomplete CDR3 DNA: TGTGCCAGCAGCCAAGACCCGGGGGGGCGCCGAAAC. It codes for CASSQDPGGRRN. The full CDR3 sequence reads CASSQDPGGRRNTLYF.

A remark on this clone: Genes here carry mouse names. The CDR3 spells CASSDSGTGKNTLYF. The CDR3 DNA, read in part, is TGTGCCAGCAGTGATTCCGGGACTGGGAAAAAC. The chain carries TRBV13-1 and TRBJ2-4, with 9 positions matching TRBD2. The read terminates 4 residues ahead of where the CDR3 ends, so the germline J gene completes it. The CDR3 loop spans 15 amino acids. Per the germline V gene, CDR1 is NSHNY and CDR2 is SYGAGN.

As regards this clone: Gene names refer to mouse genes. Coverage ceases 4 residues before the CDR3 finishes, and the germline J gene fills in the end. V gene TRBV19 combines with J gene TRBJ2-7, with D possibly TRBD1 on 6 matching bases. The CDR3 consists of 13 residues. The germline CDR1 and CDR2 sequences are FNHDT and SITEND (reference sequence). The germline V and J ends were trimmed by 3 bases and 1 base, with 8 bases remaining between them. The CDR3 loop reads CASSRGQSYEQYF. The CDR3 bases that were read are TGTGCCAGCAGTAGGGGACAATCCTAT.

This clone appeared a few times. Gene names refer to mouse genes. Read data end 4 residues before the CDR3 end; the end is taken from the germline J gene. V usage is TRBV16 and J usage is TRBJ1-1, with 10 bases matching TRBD1. This CDR3 comprises 14 residues. From germline, CDR1 is SGHSA and CDR2 FRNQAP. Trimming cost V 9 bases and J 4 bases; bases outside gene matches: 8. CDR3 residues: CASPRGDRGTEVFF. The CDR3 bases that were read are TGTGCAAGTCCCAGGGGGGACAGGGGCACA.

This clone has at least ten counts. Gene labels here are mouse ones. The read ends 4 residues shy of where the CDR3 ends; the end is completed using the germline J gene. Distinct nucleotide sequences in the sample also encode this CDR3. V is TRBV19 and J is TRBJ2-1; 8 bases map to TRBD1. The CDR3 has 14 amino acids. V shed 2 bases, J shed 4 bases, and the junction held 2 bases outside the gene matches. The germline gives CDR1 FNHDT, CDR2 SITEND (reference sequence). CDR3: CASSIRTGYAEQFF. The DNA read from the CDR3 is TGTGCCAGCAGTATCCGGACAGGGTATGCT.

This clone occurred a few times. A much bigger clone sits one base away, suggesting this may be a read error. Here the gene names and germline are mouse. From the germline J gene comes the end of the CDR3, since the read stops 4 residues before it. V usage is TRBV13-1 and J usage is TRBJ2-7, with D possibly matching TRBD1 (5 bases). CDR3 length equals 12 residues. Germline V gene sequence: CDR1 NSHNY, CDR2 SYGAGN. The DNA read from the CDR3 is TGTGCCAGCAGTGATGGCAGGGAT. This gives the protein CASSDGRD. The full CDR3 protein is CASSDGRDEQYF.

This clone was seen only a few times. Mouse germline and gene names are used. From the germline J gene comes the end of the CDR3, since the read stops 4 residues before it. This specimen includes other DNA sequences encoding the same CDR3. V and J are TRBV17 and TRBJ2-2, with TRBD2 matching over 7 bases. The length of the CDR3 is 17 residues. In germline, CDR1 is MNHDT, CDR2 YYDKIL. V trimming: 0 bases; J trimming: 0 bases; junction bases outside the gene matches: 4. The CDR3 region is CASSRDLLGANTGQLYF. CDR3 DNA, as far as it was read: TGTGCTAGCAGTAGAGATTTGCTGGGGGCAAACACCGGG.